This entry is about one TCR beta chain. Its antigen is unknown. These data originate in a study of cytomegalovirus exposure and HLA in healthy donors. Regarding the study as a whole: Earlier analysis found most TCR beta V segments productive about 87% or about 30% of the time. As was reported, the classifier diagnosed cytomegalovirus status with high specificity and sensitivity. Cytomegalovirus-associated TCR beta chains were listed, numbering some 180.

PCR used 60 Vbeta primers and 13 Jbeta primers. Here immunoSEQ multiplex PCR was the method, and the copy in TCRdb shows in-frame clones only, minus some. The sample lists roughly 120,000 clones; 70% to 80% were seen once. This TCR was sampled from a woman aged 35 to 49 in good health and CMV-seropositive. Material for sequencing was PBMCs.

CDR3 amino acids: CASSSGGGAYEQYF. DNA of the CDR3: TGTGCCAGCAGCTCTGGCGGGGGGGCCTACGAGCAGTACTTC. The chain recombines TRBV5-4 with TRBJ2-7, with TRBD2 matching over 9 bases. From germline, CDR1 is SGHNT and CDR2 YYREEE (reference sequence). V lost 3 bases and J lost 2; bases outside the gene matches: 3. This CDR3 is 14 amino acids long.